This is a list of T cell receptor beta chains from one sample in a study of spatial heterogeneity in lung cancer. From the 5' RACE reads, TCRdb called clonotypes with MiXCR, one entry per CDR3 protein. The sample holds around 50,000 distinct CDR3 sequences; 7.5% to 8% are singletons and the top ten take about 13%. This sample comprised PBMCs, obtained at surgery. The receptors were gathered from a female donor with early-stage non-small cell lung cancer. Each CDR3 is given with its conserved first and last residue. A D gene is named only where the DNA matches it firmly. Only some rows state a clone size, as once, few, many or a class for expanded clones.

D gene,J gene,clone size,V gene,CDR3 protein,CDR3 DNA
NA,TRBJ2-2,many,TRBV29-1,CSVGNREAGELFF,TGCAGCGTTGGAAACAGGGAGGCCGGGGAGCTGTTTTTT
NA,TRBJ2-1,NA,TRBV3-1,CASSLTRPGHKPNEQFF,TGTGCCAGCAGCCTTACACGACCGGGACACAAACCCAATGAGCAGTTCTTC
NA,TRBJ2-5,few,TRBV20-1,CSARGVAGWETQYF,TGCAGTGCTAGGGGGGTCGCAGGGTGGGAGACCCAGTACTTC
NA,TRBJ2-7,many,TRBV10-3,CAISEMGGAVTEQYF,TGTGCCATCAGTGAAATGGGGGGCGCCGTTACCGAGCAGTACTTC
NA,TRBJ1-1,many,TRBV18,CASSPRTSPDAFF,TGTGCCAGCTCACCAAGGACCTCCCCCGATGCTTTCTTT
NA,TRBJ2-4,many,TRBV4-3,CASSQDPPNRAAKNIQYF,TGCGCCAGCAGCCAAGATCCCCCCAACAGGGCGGCCAAAAACATTCAGTACTTC
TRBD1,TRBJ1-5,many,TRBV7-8,CASSPLQYRDRKIHNQPQHF,TGTGCCAGCAGCCCGCTACAGTACCGGGACAGAAAAATACACAATCAGCCCCAGCATTTT
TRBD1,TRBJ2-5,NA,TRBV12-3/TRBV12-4,CASSPPGQRQETQYF,TGTGCCAGCAGTCCTCCGGGACAGAGACAAGAGACCCAGTACTTC
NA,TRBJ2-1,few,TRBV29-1,CSVEEPSGYNEQFF,TGCAGCGTTGAAGAACCGAGCGGGTACAATGAGCAGTTCTTC
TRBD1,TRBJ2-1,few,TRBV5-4,CASSSTDRAGNEQFF,TGTGCCAGCAGCTCAACGGACAGGGCGGGAAATGAGCAGTTCTTC
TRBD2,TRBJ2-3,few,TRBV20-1,CSARELAGGITQYF,TGCAGTGCTAGGGAGCTAGCGGGGGGCATTACGCAGTATTTT
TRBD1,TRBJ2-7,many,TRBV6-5,CASSQTGTGLYEQYF,TGTGCCAGCAGTCAGACCGGGACAGGGTTGTACGAGCAGTACTTC
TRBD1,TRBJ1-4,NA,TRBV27,CASSSRGLWGINNEKLFF,TGTGCCAGCAGTTCGAGGGGGCTATGGGGCATCAATAATGAAAAACTGTTTTTT
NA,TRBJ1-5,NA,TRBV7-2,CASSLLLGQPQHF,TGTGCCAGCAGCTTATTATTGGGTCAGCCCCAGCATTTT
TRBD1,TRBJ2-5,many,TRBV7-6,CASSFAQGSGETQYF,TGTGCCAGCAGCTTTGCACAGGGGAGCGGAGAGACCCAGTACTTC
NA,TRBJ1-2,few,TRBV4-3,CASSQEWVSYGYTF,TGCGCCAGCAGCCAAGAATGGGTCAGCTATGGCTACACCTTC
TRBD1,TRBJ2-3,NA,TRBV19,CASSYRDRETDTQYF,TGTGCCAGTAGTTACCGGGACAGGGAAACAGATACGCAGTATTTT
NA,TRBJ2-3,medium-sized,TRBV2,CATEDSSSTDTQYF,TGTGCCACCGAGGACAGTTCTAGCACAGATACGCAGTATTTT
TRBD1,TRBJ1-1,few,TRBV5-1,CASSLAGTANTEAFF,TGCGCCAGCAGCTTGGCGGGGACAGCGAACACTGAAGCTTTCTTT
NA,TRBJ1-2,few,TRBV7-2,CASSLGAGGNYGYTF,TGTGCCAGCAGCTTAGGTGCAGGCGGGAACTATGGCTACACCTTC
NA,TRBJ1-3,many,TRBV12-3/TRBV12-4,CASSDPTLSGNTIYF,TGTGCCAGCAGCGACCCCACCCTGTCTGGAAACACCATATATTTT
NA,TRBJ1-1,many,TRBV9,CASSVMPNTEAFF,TGTGCCAGCAGCGTCATGCCTAACACTGAAGCTTTCTTT
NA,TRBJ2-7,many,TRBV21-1,CASSKKFRWTGTHEQYF,TGTGCCAGCAGCAAAAAATTTAGGTGGACAGGGACCCACGAGCAGTACTTC
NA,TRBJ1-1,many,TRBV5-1,CASSLGQRNTEAFF,TGCGCCAGCAGCTTGGGACAGCGGAACACTGAAGCTTTCTTT
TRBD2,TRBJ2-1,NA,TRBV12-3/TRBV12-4,CASSLSGGTYNEQFF,TGTGCCAGCAGTTTAAGCGGGGGGACCTACAATGAGCAGTTCTTC
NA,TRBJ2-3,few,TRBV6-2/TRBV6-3,CASTKTSARDTQYF,TGTGCCAGCACCAAGACCTCAGCCCGGGATACGCAGTATTTT
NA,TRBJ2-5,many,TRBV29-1,CSVEGKAGQYQETQYF,TGCAGCGTTGAAGGAAAAGCGGGACAGTACCAAGAGACCCAGTACTTC